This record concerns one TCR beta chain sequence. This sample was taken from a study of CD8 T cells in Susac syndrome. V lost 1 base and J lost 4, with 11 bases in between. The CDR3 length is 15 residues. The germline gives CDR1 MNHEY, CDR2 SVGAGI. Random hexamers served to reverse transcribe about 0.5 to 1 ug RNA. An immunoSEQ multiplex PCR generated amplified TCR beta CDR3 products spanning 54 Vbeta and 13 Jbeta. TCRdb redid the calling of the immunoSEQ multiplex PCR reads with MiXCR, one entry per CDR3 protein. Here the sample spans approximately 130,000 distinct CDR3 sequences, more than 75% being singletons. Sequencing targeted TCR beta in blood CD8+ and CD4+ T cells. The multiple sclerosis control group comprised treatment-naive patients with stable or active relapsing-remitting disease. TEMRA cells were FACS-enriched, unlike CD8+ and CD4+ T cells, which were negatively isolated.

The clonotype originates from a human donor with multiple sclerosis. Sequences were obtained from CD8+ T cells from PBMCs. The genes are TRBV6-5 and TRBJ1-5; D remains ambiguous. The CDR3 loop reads CASSYWPGQNQPQHF. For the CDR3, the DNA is TGTGCCAGCAGTTACTGGCCGGGTCAAAATCAGCCCCAGCATTTT.